This TCR beta chain was observed in a study of OX40 agonist ivuxolimab in advanced cancers. Generated by immunoSEQ multiplex PCR, the TCRdb table keeps only in-frame clones and is missing some. This repertoire shows more than 65,000 clones, more than 65% found once; its top ten account for 0.9% to 1.4%. Worth noting for this clone: Its target is unknown.

CDR3 size: 16 residues. The V end lost 1 base, the J end lost 2 bases, and 13 bases lay between the germline ends. Germline CDR1 and CDR2: LNHNV and YYDKDF (reference sequence). The study's findings and limits: Within 6 weeks, CD4+ and CD8+ blood T cells expanded clonally at 0.1 to 3.0 mg/kg. People who partly responded at 0.1-3.0 mg/kg had some of the least clonal expansion seen.

The sample consisted of CD4+ or CD8+ T cells sorted from blood, taken in a trial of the OX40 agonist ivuxolimab. The V call is TRBV15, the J call TRBJ2-3; weak D call: TRBD1 (6 bases). The clonotype originates from an adult with an advanced solid tumor such as melanoma, head and neck, liver or kidney cancer. CDR3 sequence (DNA): TGTGCCACCAGCAGAGGTCAGGGGTTTAACACAGATACGCAGTATTTT. Its protein is CATSRGQGFNTDTQYF.